The 5 T cell receptor beta chains presented below share a single source sample, sequenced in a study of vaccination and CD4 T cells after COVID-19. These receptors' targets are unknown. With the Oncomine TCR Beta short-read assay, DNA from cultured CD4+ T cells was sequenced. One entry per CDR3 protein, called by TCRdb with MiXCR from the PCR reads. The repertoire holds approximately 14,000 distinct CDR3 sequences, with 73% as singletons. Treatment: roughly nine-day PBMC culture with coronavirus spike peptide pools or control peptides (ViraFEST assay). What was sequenced was CD4+ T cells from blood, cultured in vitro. The receptors here all came from a human donor who had recovered from COVID-19.

The chain uses TRBV10-2 and TRBJ1-1, with D possibly being TRBD1 (5 bases). Germline CDR1 reads WSHSY; CDR2 reads SAAADI. The CDR3 contains 12 residues. V gave up 8 bases and J gave up 3 bases, with 10 bases separating them. This CDR3 is CASGGGYTEAFF. DNA of the CDR3: TGCGCCAGCGGCGGGGGGTACACTGAAGCTTTCTTT.

As concerns this clonotype: The junction departs from germline at one end; a sequencing error may be responsible. V gene TRBV7-2 combines with J gene TRBJ2-5; unclear D gene. The CDR3 is 15 amino acids. Germline CDR1 SGHTA, CDR2 FQGNSA. The CDR3, as DNA: TGTGCCAACAGCTTAGCTCCAGGAGCACAAGAGACCCAGTACTTC. Translating it yields CANSLAPGAQETQYF.

This clonotype was observed a single time. The chain employs TRBV7-2 and TRBJ1-5, with 8 bases aligning to TRBD1. V lost 4 bases, J lost 3 bases, and 5 bases stayed unmatched. The CDR3 is made up of 15 amino acids. In germline, CDR1 is SGHTA, CDR2 FQGNSA. The CDR3 loop is CASSYDRGVNQPQHF. The CDR3, as DNA: TGTGCCAGCAGCTATGACAGGGGTGTCAATCAGCCCCAGCATTTT.

This clonotype came up a few times. The chain employs TRBV7-2 and TRBJ1-5; perhaps TRBD1 as D (5 bases). The CDR3 contains 15 residues. Per germline, CDR1 SGHTA and CDR2 FQGNSA. V lost 1 base, J lost 4 bases, and 11 bases lay in between. The CDR3 DNA follows: TGTGCCAGCAGCTTAGTCACAGGTGGGAATCAGCCCCAGCATTTT. It yields the protein CASSLVTGGNQPQHF.

The chain carries TRBV18 and TRBJ1-2; D gene unclear. The ends were cut back, 3 bases at V and 7 bases at J, with 9 bases in the middle. Germline CDR1 is KGHSH and CDR2 is LQKENI. CDR3 size: 12 residues. The DNA for the CDR3 is TGTGCCAGCTCACCTGGTGAGGTTGGCTACACCTTC. Protein sequence: CASSPGEVGYTF.